The 2 T cell receptor beta chains below were found in one sample sequenced in a study of T cell responses to AZD1222 COVID-19 vaccine. The data were produced by immunoSEQ multiplex PCR, yet TCRdb's version contains in-frame clones alone and is incomplete. This sample carries roughly 51,000 clones, 70% to 90% of them seen once, and the ten largest clones take approximately 14%. The sequenced sample was peripheral blood, obtained 28 days after the second AZD1222 dose. These receptor sequences come from an adult who received the AZD1222 COVID-19 vaccine.

The rearrangement joins TRBV12-3 or TRBV12-4 to TRBJ1-1; D not certain. The CDR3 loop spans 13 amino acids. V was pared by 5 bases and J by 4 bases, with 11 bases between. CDR3 sequence: CASSSPVGTEAFF. In DNA, the CDR3 is TGTGCCAGCAGTAGCCCGGTTGGCACTGAAGCTTTCTTT.

V is TRBV19 and J is TRBJ1-3; D gene uncertain. The CDR3 spans 15 residues. V was clipped by 7 bases and J by 3 bases, with 16 bases between them. Germline V gene sequence: CDR1 LNHDA, CDR2 SQIVND (reference sequence). The DNA of the CDR3 is TGTGCCAGTACAGGTGGTGGAGGTGATGGAAACACCATATATTTT. Its protein is CASTGGGGDGNTIYF.